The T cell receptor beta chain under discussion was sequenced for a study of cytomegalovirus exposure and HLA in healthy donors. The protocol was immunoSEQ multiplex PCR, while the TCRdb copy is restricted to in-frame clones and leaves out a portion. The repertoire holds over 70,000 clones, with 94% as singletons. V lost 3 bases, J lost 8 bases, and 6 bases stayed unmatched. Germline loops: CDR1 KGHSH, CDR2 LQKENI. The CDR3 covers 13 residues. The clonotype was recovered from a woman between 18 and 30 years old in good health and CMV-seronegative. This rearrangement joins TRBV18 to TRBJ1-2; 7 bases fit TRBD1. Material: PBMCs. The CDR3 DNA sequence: TGTGCCAGCTCACCTTCAGGGGGTTACGGCTACACCTTC. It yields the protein CASSPSGGYGYTF.